These 19 T cell receptor beta chains were all obtained from the same sample, sequenced in a study of beta chain features in type 1 diabetes. Whole-study results and caveats: Across all four CD4+ subsets, people with type 1 diabetes showed modestly shorter TCRB CDR3s.

The antigens of these receptors remain unknown. All of the isolated RNA was reverse transcribed, so expressed TCRB transcripts were sequenced. The data were produced by immunoSEQ multiplex PCR, yet TCRdb's version contains in-frame clones alone and is incomplete. The sample lists around 130,000 clones; 9% were seen once. Material: central memory CD4+ T cells from blood. These receptors were collected from a man aged 30 to 45 with type 1 diabetes.

V and J are TRBV4-1 and TRBJ2-1; 7 bases agree with TRBD1. The CDR3 is 18 residues long. V was clipped by 3 bases and J by 6 bases; unmatched bases: 17. The germline CDR1 and CDR2 sequences are MGHRA and YSYEKL. CDR3 in amino acids: CASSHVITGAARFNEQFF. CDR3 nucleotide sequence: TGCGCCAGCAGCCATGTAATCACAGGGGCCGCACGGTTCAATGAGCAGTTCTTC.

This clone was detected only a few times. CDR3 bases: TGTGCCAGCAGAAAACGGACTAGCGGGGACTACGAGCAGTACTTC. Protein sequence: CASRKRTSGDYEQYF. This chain uses TRBV2 with TRBJ2-7, with TRBD2 identical over 12 bases. There are 15 residues in the CDR3. Germline-derived CDR1 and CDR2 are SNHLY and FYNNEI. Unmatched junction bases numbered 6, after V lost 6 bases and J lost 3 bases.

There are a few counts of this clone. V gene TRBV2 combines with J gene TRBJ1-2; D is undetermined. CDR1 and CDR2 (germline): SNHLY, FYNNEI. Between the trimmed V and J ends, which lost 6 bases and 6 bases, there was a span of 11 bases. The CDR3 runs 12 residues. CDR3 nucleotide sequence: TGTGCCAGCAGGGTTAACAGAGATGGCTACACCTTC. This encodes CASRVNRDGYTF.

This clone has only a few counts. V gene TRBV5-1 combines with J gene TRBJ2-5; 7 bases fit TRBD2. The germline V gene encodes CDR1 SGHRS and CDR2 YFSETQ. With 4 bases clipped from V and 4 bases from J, the junction kept 13 bases outside the gene matches. The CDR3 extends over 16 amino acids. Written as DNA, the CDR3 is TGCGCCAGCAGCGGGGAGGCAAGTTCGGGGGGAGAGACCCAGTACTTC. Protein sequence: CASSGEASSGGETQYF.

This clone was seen a few times. This chain links TRBV5-4 with TRBJ1-6; 8 nucleotides agree with TRBD1. The junction had 7 bases not matched to a gene; V was cut back by 4 bases and J by 7 bases. The length of the CDR3 is 15 residues. From germline, CDR1 is SGHNT and CDR2 YYREEE (reference sequence). The CDR3, as DNA: TGTGCCAGCAGCCATCGGACAGGGTTGAATTCACCCCTCCACTTT. The encoded protein is CASSHRTGLNSPLHF.

This clone occurred a few times. The chain employs TRBV28 and TRBJ1-3; tentatively, D is TRBD1 (6 bases). Trimming stripped 5 bases from V and 0 bases from J, with 14 bases between. The CDR3 has 16 amino acids. The germline CDR1 and CDR2 sequences are MDHEN and SYDVKM. The CDR3 DNA follows: TGTGCCAGCAGTAATTCAGGGGCCGCCTCTGGAAACACCATATATTTT. Translating gives CASSNSGAASGNTIYF.

DNA of the CDR3: TGTGCCAGCAGCGCCCACGGGTTTAGCACTGAAGCTTTCTTT. Its protein is CASSAHGFSTEAFF. This rearrangement joins TRBV9 to TRBJ1-1; D not certain. The V gene's germline CDR1 is SGDLS and CDR2 YYNGEE. The CDR3 length is 14 residues. Between the trimmed V and J ends, which lost 3 bases and 4 bases, there was a span of 13 bases.

The chain couples TRBV7-9 to TRBJ2-5; D might be TRBD2 (5 bases). V was pared by 8 bases and J by 2 bases, with 9 bases between. The CDR3 has 12 amino acids. Germline lookup yields CDR1 SEHNR and CDR2 FQNEAQ (reference sequence). The CDR3 spells CASGREQETQYF. The CDR3, as DNA: TGTGCCAGCGGCCGGGAACAAGAGACCCAGTACTTC.

This clone was found a few times. V and J are TRBV30 and TRBJ2-7; 9 bases align to TRBD1. This CDR3 is built from 16 residues. V lost 2 bases to trimming and J lost 2 bases; unmatched junction nucleotides: 10. Germline V lookup: CDR1 GTSNPN, CDR2 SVGIG (reference sequence). CDR3 nucleotides: TGTGCCTGGAGTCCGAAAACGGGACAGGGTCCCTACGAGCAGTACTTC. As protein: CAWSPKTGQGPYEQYF.

This clone was seen more than once but under ten times. The chain links TRBV9 to TRBJ2-4, with D perhaps matching TRBD1 (5 bases). The germline CDR1 and CDR2 sequences are SGDLS and YYNGEE. This CDR3 region has 16 residues. V was cut by 4 bases and J by 0 bases, with 14 bases left in between. The CDR3 is CASSQGTPSAKNIQYF. CDR3 DNA sequence: TGTGCCAGCAGCCAGGGAACCCCGTCAGCCAAAAACATTCAGTACTTC.

V usage is TRBV5-6 and J usage is TRBJ1-6; D perhaps matches TRBD1 (6 bases). The CDR3 loop spans 14 amino acids. V shed 3 bases and J shed 7 bases, with 11 bases lying between them. CDR1 SGHDT and CDR2 YYEEEE come from the germline V gene. CDR3 bases: TGTGCCAGCAGCTCCGAAAGGGGGAATTCACCCCTCCACTTT. This translates into CASSSERGNSPLHF.

This chain uses TRBV19 with TRBJ1-2, with D possibly TRBD1 on 5 matching bases. This CDR3 region has 14 residues. Germline-derived CDR1 and CDR2 are LNHDA and SQIVND (reference sequence). Trimming removed 3 bases from V and 3 bases from J, with 11 bases in between. The CDR3: CASSMQGGDYGYTF. As DNA, the CDR3 is TGTGCCAGTAGTATGCAGGGTGGCGACTATGGCTACACCTTC.

V and J are TRBV15 and TRBJ1-1, with 8 bases lining up with TRBD1. From germline, CDR1 is LNHNV and CDR2 YYDKDF (reference sequence). Unmatched junction bases numbered 10, after V lost 1 base and J lost 3 bases. The CDR3 has 17 residues. The CDR3 region is CATSRGAPGQGDTEAFF. The CDR3, as DNA: TGTGCCACCAGCAGAGGGGCACCTGGACAGGGTGACACTGAAGCTTTCTTT.

This clone was detected only a few times. The chain combines TRBV9 with TRBJ2-5; D unresolved. CDR3 size: 14 residues. The germline V gene encodes CDR1 SGDLS and CDR2 YYNGEE. Deletions cut 0 bases from V and 5 bases from J, with 11 bases between. CDR3 protein: CASSVDPNGETQYF. The CDR3 DNA follows: TGTGCCAGCAGCGTAGATCCCAACGGGGAGACCCAGTACTTC.

The chain combines TRBV27 with TRBJ1-1; D remains unclear. Trimming took off 6 bases at V and 3 bases at J, with 14 bases between the two ends. Germline V gene sequence: CDR1 MNHEY, CDR2 SMNVEV (reference sequence). CDR3 length: 14 amino acids. This CDR3 is CASRRPGWDTEAFF. The CDR3 nucleotides are TGTGCCAGCAGACGCCCCGGGTGGGACACTGAAGCTTTCTTT.

The chain is built from TRBV7-2 and TRBJ1-4, with 7 nucleotides matching TRBD1. The junction had 6 bases not matched to a gene; V was cut back by 4 bases and J by 7 bases. CDR1 and CDR2 (germline): SGHTA, FQGNSA. The CDR3 runs to 14 residues. In nucleotides, the CDR3 is TGTGCCAGCAGCTCAGACAGGGCCAGTGAAAAACTGTTTTTT. Amino acids: CASSSDRASEKLFF.

This clone was picked up a small number of times. V is TRBV27 and J is TRBJ2-7; 8 positions match TRBD2. Germline V gives CDR1 MNHEY, CDR2 SMNVEV (reference sequence). There are 15 residues in the CDR3. The V segment lost 6 bases and the J segment 0 bases; nucleotides outside the gene matches: 7. The CDR3 spells CASRTTSANSYEQYF. In DNA form, the CDR3 reads TGTGCCAGCAGAACGACTAGCGCGAACTCCTACGAGCAGTACTTC.

This rearrangement joins TRBV6-6 to TRBJ2-7, with 9 positions matching TRBD1. This CDR3 comprises 14 residues. J gave up 7 bases and V 5 bases, and 9 bases lay outside the gene matches. Germline lookup yields CDR1 MNHNY and CDR2 SVGAGI (reference sequence). CDR3 bases: TGTGCCAGCAGTCAACAGGGGGCGAGGGGTGAGCAGTACTTC. Translating gives CASSQQGARGEQYF.

The chain has TRBV27 and TRBJ2-2; the D is unclear. The CDR3 contains 12 residues. In germline, CDR1 is MNHEY, CDR2 SMNVEV (reference sequence). Between the trimmed V and J ends, which lost 6 bases and 8 bases, there was a span of 10 bases. The CDR3 DNA reads TGTGCCAGCAGCACCCAGGTTGGGGAGCTGTTTTTT. Protein product: CASSTQVGELFF.